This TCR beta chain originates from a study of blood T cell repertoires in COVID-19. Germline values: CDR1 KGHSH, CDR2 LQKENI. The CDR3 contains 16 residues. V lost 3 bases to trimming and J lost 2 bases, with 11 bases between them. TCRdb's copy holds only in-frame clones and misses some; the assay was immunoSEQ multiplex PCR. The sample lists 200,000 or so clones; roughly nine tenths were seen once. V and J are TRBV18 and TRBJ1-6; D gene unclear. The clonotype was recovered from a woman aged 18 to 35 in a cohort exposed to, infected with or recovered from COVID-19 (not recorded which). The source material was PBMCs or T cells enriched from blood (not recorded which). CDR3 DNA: TGTGCCAGCTCACCTTCATCAGGAACCTATAATTCACCCCTCCACTTT. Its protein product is CASSPSSGTYNSPLHF.